This record looks at one T cell receptor beta chain sequence and its context. The target antigen is unknown. This sample was included in a study of human T cells and chemical hapten exposure. Individual cDNA molecules (in the library) carried attached unique molecular identifiers. TCRdb independently ran MiXCR on the RACE reads; one entry per CDR3 protein. The table has roughly 250,000 distinct CDR3 sequences, 8.6% seen once. General study points: Having alopecia, donors may respond immunologically unlike healthy people. With DPC sensitization, TCRs exceeding 1 in 1000 frequency showed no change.

Time point described: pre-sensitization, week 0. The treatment denotes: therapeutic diphenylcyclopropenone sensitization with weekly scalp DPC. Unfractionated whole blood was the source from which total RNA was extracted. The sample in question was whole blood, obtained in connection with sensitization to the hapten diphenylcyclopropenone (DPC). The sequence was collected from a middle-aged woman with alopecia areata. Some clones in this sample may be carry-over from other donors' samples.

CDR3 in DNA: TGTGCCAGCAGTGCCTTGGGTAAAGCAGATACGCAGTATTTT. It yields the protein CASSALGKADTQYF. The chain recombines TRBV6-2 or TRBV6-3 with TRBJ2-3; D is ambiguous. The germline CDR1 and CDR2 sequences are MNHEY and SVGEGT. V was pared by 5 bases and J by 4 bases, with 13 bases between. This CDR3 has 14 amino acids.